This TCR beta chain stems from a study of chemoradiotherapy in HPV16-positive cancers. The assay was immunoSEQ multiplex PCR, and TCRdb's table has in-frame clones only and misses some. The table includes about 7,500 clones, less than 90% detected once. The CDR3 loop spans 17 amino acids. Germline loops: CDR1 MRHNA, CDR2 SNTAGT. After removal of 2 bases from V and 4 bases from J, the junction contained 9 bases not matched to a gene. The specimen was obtained from a patient who underwent chemoradiotherapy. The rearrangement uses TRBV6-4 and TRBJ2-1; the match to TRBD2 covers 9 bases. This TCR was recovered from a human donor with HPV-associated anogenital cancer. For the CDR3, the DNA is TGTGCCAGCAGTGACCAGCCTATTGCGGGAGGGTACAATGAGCAGTTCTTC. Its translation: CASSDQPIAGGYNEQFF.